This T cell receptor (beta chain) was identified in a study of blood T cell repertoires in COVID-19. Background on the study: Samples representing acute and convalescent COVID-19 were sourced from the United States, Italy and Spain. PBMCs, B-cell-depleted T cells, or T cells were the source of the cDNA or gDNA that made up the material.

Original methodology: Estimation of nucleated cell counts was performed using reference gene primer amplification. TCRdb's table, derived via immunoSEQ multiplex PCR, lists solely in-frame clones and lacks some. V, J and clone size are taken as reported in that table, and D and trimming were inferred from the DNA itself. The profile covers 120,000 or so clones, with about 81% appearing a single time and about 4% taken by the ten largest. The V gene lost 3 bases and the J gene lost 9 bases, with 12 bases spanning the gap. The V gene's germline CDR1 is MRHNA and CDR2 SNTAGT. The CDR3 extends over 13 amino acids.

The chain couples TRBV6-4 to TRBJ2-1, with D tentatively TRBD2 (6 bases). The TCR was taken from a woman between 50 and 59 years old with acute or convalescent COVID-19. The sequencing input was peripheral blood. CDR3 sequence (DNA): TGTGCCAGCAGTGAGACTAGATTTGCTGAGCAGTTCTTC. Amino acids: CASSETRFAEQFF.